The present T cell receptor (beta chain) was sequenced within a study of cytomegalovirus exposure and HLA in healthy donors. Study at large: Earlier work reported 117 million unique TCR beta sequences from roughly 180 million T cells.

Findings of the study overall: Researchers counted around 180 TCR beta chains as cytomegalovirus-associated. Immune exposure information available was restricted to CMV serostatus. Researchers reported in a later analysis that a missense DCLRE1C variant was tied to TCR beta V- and J-gene trimming.

Comment on this clone: Its cognate antigen is unknown.

PCR primers comprised 60 Vbeta and 13 Jbeta primers. Assay used: immunoSEQ multiplex PCR; TCRdb lists only in-frame clones, some missing. The sample lists some 180,000 clones, 77% occurring once. This CDR3 has 14 residues. The V gene's germline CDR1 is GTSNPN and CDR2 SVGIG (reference sequence). Trimming shortened V by 5 bases and J by 8 bases, and 16 bases separated the two germline ends. The chain links TRBV30 to TRBJ1-6; possibly TRBD1 for D (5 bases). The receptor was isolated from a man aged 18 to 29 in good health and CMV-seronegative. Sequenced: PBMCs. This CDR3 is CAWVRRGGHSPLHF. CDR3 sequence (DNA): TGTGCCTGGGTTCGAAGGGGAGGACATTCACCCCTCCACTTT.